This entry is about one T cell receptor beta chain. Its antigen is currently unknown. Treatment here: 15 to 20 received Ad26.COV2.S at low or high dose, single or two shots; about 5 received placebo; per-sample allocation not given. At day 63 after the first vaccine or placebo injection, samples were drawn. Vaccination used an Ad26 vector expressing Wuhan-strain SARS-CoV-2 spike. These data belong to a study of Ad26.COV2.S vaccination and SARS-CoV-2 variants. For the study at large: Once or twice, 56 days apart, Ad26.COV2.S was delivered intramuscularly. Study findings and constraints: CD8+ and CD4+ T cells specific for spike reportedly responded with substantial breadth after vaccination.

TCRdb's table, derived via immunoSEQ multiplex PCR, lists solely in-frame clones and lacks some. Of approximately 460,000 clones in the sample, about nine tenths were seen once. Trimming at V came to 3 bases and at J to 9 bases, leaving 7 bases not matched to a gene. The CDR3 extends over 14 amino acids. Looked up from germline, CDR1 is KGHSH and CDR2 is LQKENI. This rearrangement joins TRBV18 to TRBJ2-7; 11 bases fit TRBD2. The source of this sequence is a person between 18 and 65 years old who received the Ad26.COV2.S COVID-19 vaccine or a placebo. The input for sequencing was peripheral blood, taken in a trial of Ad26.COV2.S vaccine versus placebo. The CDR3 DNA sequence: TGTGCCAGCTCACCGGGACTAGCGGCATGGGGGCAGTACTTC. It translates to CASSPGLAAWGQYF.